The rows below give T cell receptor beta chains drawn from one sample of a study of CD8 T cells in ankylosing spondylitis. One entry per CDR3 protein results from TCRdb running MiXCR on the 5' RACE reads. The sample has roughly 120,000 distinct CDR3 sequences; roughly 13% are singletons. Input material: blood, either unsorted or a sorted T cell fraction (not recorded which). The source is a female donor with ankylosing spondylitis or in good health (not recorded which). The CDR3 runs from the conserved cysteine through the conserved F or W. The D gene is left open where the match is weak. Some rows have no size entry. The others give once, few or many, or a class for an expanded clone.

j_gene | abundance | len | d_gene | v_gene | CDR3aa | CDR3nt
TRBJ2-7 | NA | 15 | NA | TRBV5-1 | CASSVTDGAGYEQYF | TGCGCCAGCAGCGTCACGGACGGGGCCGGCTACGAGCAGTACTTC
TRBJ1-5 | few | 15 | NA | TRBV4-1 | CASSQEASRNQPQHF | TGCGCCAGCAGCCAAGAAGCCAGTAGGAATCAGCCCCAGCATTTT
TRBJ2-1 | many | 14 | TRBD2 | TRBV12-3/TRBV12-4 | CASSLASGRDEQFF | TGTGCCAGCAGTTTAGCTAGCGGGAGGGATGAGCAGTTCTTC
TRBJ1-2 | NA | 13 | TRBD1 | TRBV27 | CASAFTGGYGYTF | TGTGCCAGCGCCTTCACAGGGGGATATGGCTACACCTTC
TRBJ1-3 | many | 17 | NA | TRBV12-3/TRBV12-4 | CASSLWGSASSGNTIYF | TGTGCCAGCAGTTTATGGGGCAGTGCGAGCTCTGGAAACACCATATATTTT
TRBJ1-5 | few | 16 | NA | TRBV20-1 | CSAFGTGGASNQPQHF | TGCAGTGCTTTCGGGACCGGGGGGGCGAGCAATCAGCCCCAGCATTTT
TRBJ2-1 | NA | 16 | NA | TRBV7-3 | CASSLTGATTYNEQFF | TGTGCCAGCAGCTTAACAGGGGCCACAACCTACAATGAGCAGTTCTTC
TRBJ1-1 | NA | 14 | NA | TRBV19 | CASTEPGQPAEAFF | TGTGCCAGTACCGAACCGGGACAACCGGCTGAAGCTTTCTTT
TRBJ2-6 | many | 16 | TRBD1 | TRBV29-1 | CSVEEQGDSGANVLTF | TGCAGCGTTGAAGAACAGGGGGACTCTGGGGCCAACGTCCTGACTTTC
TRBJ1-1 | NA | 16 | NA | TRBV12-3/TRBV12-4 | CASRWSSGGFKAEAFF | TGTGCCAGCAGGTGGTCTTCCGGGGGATTTAAGGCTGAAGCTTTCTTT
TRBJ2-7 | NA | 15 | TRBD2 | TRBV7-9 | CASSLTSGRADEQYF | TGTGCCAGCAGCCTGACTAGCGGGAGGGCCGACGAGCAGTACTTC
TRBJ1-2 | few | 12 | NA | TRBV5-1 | CASGLYGAGYTF | TGCGCCAGCGGCTTGTACGGGGCCGGCTACACCTTC
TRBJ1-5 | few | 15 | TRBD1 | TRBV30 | CAWSAATGGNQPQHF | TGTGCCTGGAGTGCCGCGACAGGGGGGAATCAGCCCCAGCATTTT
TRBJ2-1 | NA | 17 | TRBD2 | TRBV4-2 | CASSHSPSGGRHNEQFF | TGTGCCAGCAGCCATAGTCCTAGCGGGGGGCGTCACAATGAGCAGTTCTTC
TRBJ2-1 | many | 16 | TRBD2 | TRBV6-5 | CASSYSGTSGSNEQFF | TGTGCCAGCAGTTACTCCGGGACTAGCGGGAGTAATGAGCAGTTCTTC
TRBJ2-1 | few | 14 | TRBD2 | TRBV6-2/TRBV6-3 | CASSLQAGRNEQFF | TGTGCCAGCAGCCTCCAAGCGGGGCGTAATGAGCAGTTCTTC
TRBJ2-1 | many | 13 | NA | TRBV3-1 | CASMAGTYNEQFF | TGTGCCAGCATGGCAGGGACCTACAATGAGCAGTTCTTC
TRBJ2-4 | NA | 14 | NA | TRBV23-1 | CASSHWEFGNIQYF | TGCGCCAGCAGTCATTGGGAGTTTGGAAACATTCAGTACTTC
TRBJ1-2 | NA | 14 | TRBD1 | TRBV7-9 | CASSRLTGAYGYTF | TGTGCCAGCAGCCGCCTGACAGGGGCCTATGGCTACACCTTC